This TCR beta chain was found in a study of cytomegalovirus exposure and HLA in healthy donors. Study results and caveats: Trimming of TCR beta V- and J-genes showed a link, identified in a later analysis, to a missense DCLRE1C variant.

It was with 60 Vbeta and 13 Jbeta primers that the PCR ran. Clones were read by immunoSEQ multiplex PCR, and TCRdb kept only the in-frame ones, dropping some. The sample has about 160,000 clones; roughly 80% are singletons. The CDR3 contains 15 residues. Per the germline V gene, CDR1 is MNHEY and CDR2 is SMNVEV (reference sequence). V was cut by 4 bases and J by 6 bases, with 15 bases left in between. This clone was counted only a few times. The antigen remains undetermined. The TCR was taken from a man aged 25-45 years in good health and CMV-seropositive. Sequenced sample: PBMCs. J is TRBJ2-2 and V is TRBV27; D may be TRBD1 (6 bases). This chain's CDR3 is CASSWQLRGAGELFF. The CDR3, as DNA: TGTGCCAGCAGTTGGCAACTCAGGGGAGCCGGGGAGCTGTTTTTT.